Following are 15 T cell receptor beta chains from one sample sequenced in a study of cytomegalovirus exposure and HLA in healthy donors. In the PCR, 60 Vbeta and 13 Jbeta primers were used. Clones were sequenced by immunoSEQ multiplex PCR, and TCRdb holds only the in-frame ones, with some missing. The data show 150,000 to 250,000 clones, roughly 79% seen once. The sequenced sample consisted of PBMCs. The receptors originated from a man between 25 and 39 years old in good health and CMV-seronegative.

The J gene is TRBJ2-1, the V gene TRBV4-2; a weak D match, TRBD2 (6 bases). Per the germline V gene, CDR1 is LGHNA and CDR2 is YNFKEQ. The CDR3 spans 14 residues. V was cut by 8 bases and J by 5 bases, with 16 bases left in between. CDR3 DNA: TGTGCCAGCGGATGGGGTTGGGGGGACAATGAGCAGTTCTTC. This gives the protein CASGWGWGDNEQFF.

V gene TRBV28 combines with J gene TRBJ1-6; 8 bases map to TRBD1. This CDR3 comprises 15 residues. Germline CDR1 is MDHEN and CDR2 is SYDVKM. Trimming cost V 2 bases and J 10 bases; bases outside gene matches: 7. CDR3 in DNA: TGTGCCAGCAGTTTAAAGGACAGGGATGGGTCACCCCTCCACTTT. This sequence encodes CASSLKDRDGSPLHF.

The chain couples TRBV9 to TRBJ1-4; TRBD1 is a possible D gene (5 bases). The germline V and J ends were trimmed by 3 bases and 2 bases, with 17 bases remaining between them. This CDR3 contains 17 residues. Germline CDR1 is SGDLS and CDR2 is YYNGEE. The CDR3 nucleotides read TGTGCCAGCAGCGCCGGCTGGAAAGGGGTGACTAATGAAAAACTGTTTTTT. It is translated as CASSAGWKGVTNEKLFF.

The chain recombines TRBV5-6 with TRBJ1-1, with no clear D. The V and J ends lost 0 bases and 10 bases respectively, with 13 bases between them. The CDR3 has 13 amino acids. Germline V gene lookup returns CDR1 SGHDT and CDR2 YYEEEE. The CDR3 DNA reads TGTGCCAGCAGCTTGGGGAGTACTACGAGAGCTTTCTTT. Residues: CASSLGSTTRAFF.

This chain uses TRBV9 with TRBJ2-7, with 8 bases identical to TRBD2. V shed 4 bases and J 6 bases; nucleotides not matched to a gene: 6. The germline V gene has CDR1 SGDLS and CDR2 YYNGEE. The CDR3 runs 13 residues. As DNA, the CDR3 is TGTGCCAGCAGCCCAACTAGCGGCCGCGAGCAGTACTTC. Encoded protein: CASSPTSGREQYF.

V usage is TRBV13 and J usage is TRBJ2-7; D possibly corresponds to TRBD1 (5 bases). The germline V gene has CDR1 PRHDT and CDR2 FYEKMQ (reference sequence). There are 15 residues in the CDR3. V lost 0 bases to trimming and J lost 2 bases, with 11 bases between them. The CDR3: CASSLGRGQTYEQYF. The CDR3, as DNA: TGTGCCAGCAGCTTAGGCCGCGGACAAACCTACGAGCAGTACTTC.

This clone was observed a few times. This chain joins TRBV27 and TRBJ2-3; D call uncertain. With 3 bases removed from V and 0 bases from J, the gap between germline ends came to 7 bases. The germline V gene encodes CDR1 MNHEY and CDR2 SMNVEV (reference sequence). The CDR3 is made up of 14 amino acids. CDR3 residues: CASSLLRSTDTQYF. Written as DNA, the CDR3 is TGTGCCAGCAGTTTGCTCAGGAGCACAGATACGCAGTATTTT.

This clone came up a few times. One end of the junction is discordant with germline, which a read error may explain. The chain combines TRBV7-7 with TRBJ2-7; no definite D call. The germline CDR1 and CDR2 sequences are SSHAT and FNYEAQ (reference sequence). The CDR3 is 13 amino acids. The CDR3 region is CASSLKSGYEQYF. In DNA, the CDR3 is TGTGCTAGCAGCTTAAAGTCAGGCTACGAGCAGTACTTC.

The chain links TRBV28 to TRBJ1-2; possibly TRBD1 for D (5 bases). The CDR3 is 13 amino acids. V was trimmed by 3 bases and J by 6 bases, leaving 11 bases between them. From germline, CDR1 is MDHEN and CDR2 SYDVKM. The CDR3 coding sequence is TGTGCCAGCAGTTTGGCGGGAGGGGATGGCTACACCTTC. Its translation: CASSLAGGDGYTF.

The V call is TRBV19, the J call TRBJ2-5; 8 bases match TRBD1. There are 13 residues in the CDR3. After removal of 5 bases from V and 5 bases from J, the junction contained 4 bases not matched to a gene. From germline, CDR1 is LNHDA and CDR2 SQIVND (reference sequence). CDR3 residues: CASSENRGETQYF. Here the CDR3 DNA reads TGTGCCAGTAGTGAGAACAGGGGGGAGACCCAGTACTTC.

The gene calls are TRBV7-2 and TRBJ1-1; TRBD1 is a possible D gene (5 bases). The V gene lost 1 base and the J gene lost 3 bases, with 9 bases spanning the gap. Germline CDR1 reads SGHTA; CDR2 reads FQGNSA. The CDR3 is 14 amino acids. CDR3 coding DNA: TGTGCCAGCAGCTTAGTAGCCAGGGACACTGAAGCTTTCTTT. Protein sequence: CASSLVARDTEAFF.

The chain combines TRBV5-5 with TRBJ2-7; D might be TRBD2 (9 bases). Germline CDR1 is SGHKS and CDR2 is YYEKEE (reference sequence). V was cut by 6 bases and J by 2 bases, with 27 bases left in between. The CDR3 has 18 amino acids. The CDR3 DNA reads TGTGCCAGCAACGCTTGGACAGGGCGGGCTAGCGGGACCTACGAGCAGTACTTC. Amino acids: CASNAWTGRASGTYEQYF.

As regards this clone: At the DNA level, this CDR3 is encoded by other sequences in the same sample as well. The chain uses TRBV9 and TRBJ2-5; D possibly corresponds to TRBD2 (6 bases). CDR1 is SGDLS and CDR2 is YYNGEE in the germline V gene. The CDR3 runs to 13 residues. Trimming removed 3 bases at V and 5 bases at J, with 11 bases between. CDR3 DNA: TGTGCCAGCAGCGGGGGACTTCAGGAGACCCAGTACTTC. Translated: CASSGGLQETQYF.

The CDR3 sequence: CASSIGGSKSYEQYF. The DNA for the CDR3 is TGTGCCAGTAGTATAGGTGGGAGTAAATCCTACGAGCAGTACTTC. V usage is TRBV19 and J usage is TRBJ2-7; TRBD2 might be the D (5 bases). The germline V gene encodes CDR1 LNHDA and CDR2 SQIVND (reference sequence). This CDR3 contains 15 residues. The V gene lost 1 base and the J gene lost 1 base, with 11 bases spanning the gap. The full variable domain, completed using reference TRBV19 and TRBJ2-7, is DGGITQSPKYLFRKEGQNVTLSCEQNLNHDAMYWYRQDPGQGLRLIYYSQIVNDFQKGDIAEGYSVSREKKESFPLTVTSAQKNPTAFYLCASSIGGSKSYEQYFGPGTRLTVT.

V is TRBV6-5 and J is TRBJ1-3, with D hard to call. The CDR3 loop spans 14 amino acids. V was trimmed by 7 bases and J by 0 bases, leaving 10 bases between them. Germline V gene lookup returns CDR1 MNHEY and CDR2 SVGAGI. The CDR3 protein is CASKRHHSGNTIYF. CDR3 bases: TGTGCCAGCAAGAGACACCACTCTGGAAACACCATATATTTT.